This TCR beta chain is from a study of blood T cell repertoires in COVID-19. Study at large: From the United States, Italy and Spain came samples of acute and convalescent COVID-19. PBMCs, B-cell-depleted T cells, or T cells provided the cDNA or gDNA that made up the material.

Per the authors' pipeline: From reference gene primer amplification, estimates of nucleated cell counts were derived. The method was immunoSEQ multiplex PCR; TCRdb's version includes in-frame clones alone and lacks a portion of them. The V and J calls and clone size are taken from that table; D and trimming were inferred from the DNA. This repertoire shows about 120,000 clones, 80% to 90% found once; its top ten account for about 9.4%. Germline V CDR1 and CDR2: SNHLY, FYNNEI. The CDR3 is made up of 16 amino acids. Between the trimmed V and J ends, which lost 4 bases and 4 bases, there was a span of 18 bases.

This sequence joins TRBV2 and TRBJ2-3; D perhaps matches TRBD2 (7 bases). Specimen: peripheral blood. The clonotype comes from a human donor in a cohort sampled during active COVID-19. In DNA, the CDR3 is TGTGCCAGCAGTGTTTGGGGGGCGGGAGTTTCAGATACGCAGTATTTT. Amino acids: CASSVWGAGVSDTQYF.